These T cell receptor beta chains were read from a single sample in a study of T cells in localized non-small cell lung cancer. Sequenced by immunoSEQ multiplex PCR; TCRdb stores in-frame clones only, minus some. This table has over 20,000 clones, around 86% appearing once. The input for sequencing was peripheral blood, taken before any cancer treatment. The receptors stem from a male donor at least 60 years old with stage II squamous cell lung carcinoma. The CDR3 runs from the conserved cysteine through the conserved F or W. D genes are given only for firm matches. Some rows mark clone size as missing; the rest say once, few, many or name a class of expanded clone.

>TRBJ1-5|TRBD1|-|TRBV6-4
TGTGCCAGCAGTGACAGACCGGGACAGCTCAATCAGCCCCAGCATTTT
CASSDRPGQLNQPQHF
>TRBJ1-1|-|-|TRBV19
TGTGCCAGTGAACAACGAGGGGGGGTATCGGCTGAAGCTTTCTTT
CASEQRGGVSAEAFF
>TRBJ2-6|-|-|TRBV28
TGTGCCAGCAGTGCGGTTCTTCCTGGGGCCAACGTCCTGACTTTC
CASSAVLPGANVLTF
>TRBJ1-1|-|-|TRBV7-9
TGTGCCAGCAGCTTACCAACATGGAACACTGAAGCTTTCTTT
CASSLPTWNTEAFF
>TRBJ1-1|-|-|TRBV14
TGTGCCAGCAGCCGGGCCAGGGTTACTCTGAACACTGAAGCTTTCTTT
CASSRARVTLNTEAFF
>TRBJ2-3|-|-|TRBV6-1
TGTGCCAGCAGTGAAGGTCTCAGGGGCACAGATACGCAGTATTTT
CASSEGLRGTDTQYF
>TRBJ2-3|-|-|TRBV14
TGTGCCAGCAGCCAAGATGAACGGGCTGCCCCACACACAGATACGCAGTATTTT
CASSQDERAAPHTDTQYF
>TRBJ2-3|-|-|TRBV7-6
TGTGCCAGCAGCAACCGGCCCGGGGGTACGGCAGATACGCAGTATTTT
CASSNRPGGTADTQYF
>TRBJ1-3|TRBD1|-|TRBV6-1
TGTGCCAGCAGTGCGACAGGGGTCCTATCTTCCTCTGGAAACACCATATATTTT
CASSATGVLSSSGNTIYF
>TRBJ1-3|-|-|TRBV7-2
TGTGCCAGCAGCTTAGCGCACCCAAGCTCTGGAAACACCATATATTTT
CASSLAHPSSGNTIYF
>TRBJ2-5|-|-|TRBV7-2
TGTGCCAGCAGCCCCCTGGCATCGTTAGAGACCCAGTACTTC
CASSPLASLETQYF
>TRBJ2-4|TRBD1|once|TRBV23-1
TGCGCCAGCAGATTGACAGGGGGCAAAAACATTCAGTACTTC
CASRLTGGKNIQYF
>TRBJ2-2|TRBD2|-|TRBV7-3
TGTGCCAGCAGCACGGGACTAGCGGCGTCTACCGGGGAGCTGTTTTTT
CASSTGLAASTGELFF
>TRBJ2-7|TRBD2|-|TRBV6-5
TGTGCCAGCAGTTACGGAGCGGGACTAGCGGGAGGCGAGCAGTACTTC
CASSYGAGLAGGEQYF
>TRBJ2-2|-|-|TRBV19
TGTGCCAGTTCTCCTCCGGGGGTAAGAGGCGGGGAGCTGTTTTTT
CASSPPGVRGGELFF
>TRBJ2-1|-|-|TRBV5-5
TGTGCCAGCAGCTGGGGACTTTCCTACAATGAGCAGTTCTTC
CASSWGLSYNEQFF
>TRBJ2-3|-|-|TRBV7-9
TGTGCCAGCAGCTTAGAAGGGGGACTCCGCACAGATACGCAGTATTTT
CASSLEGGLRTDTQYF
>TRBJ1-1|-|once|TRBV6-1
TGTGCCAGCAGTCCGGACAGCTACACTGAAGCTTTCTTT
CASSPDSYTEAFF
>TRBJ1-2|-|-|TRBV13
TGTGCCAGCAGCTCCAGGGGCGGCTACACCTTC
CASSSRGGYTF
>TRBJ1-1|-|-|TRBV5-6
TGTGCCAGCAGCTCTGGTGCGGGGTTGAACACTGAAGCTTTCTTT
CASSSGAGLNTEAFF
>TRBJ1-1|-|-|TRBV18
TGTGCCAGCTCACCATCCCCATCCTCTAGCACTGAAGCTTTCTTT
CASSPSPSSSTEAFF
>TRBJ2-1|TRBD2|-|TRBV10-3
TGTGCCATCAGTTTGACTAGCGGGGGGTCGACCTACAATGAGCAGTTCTTC
CAISLTSGGSTYNEQFF
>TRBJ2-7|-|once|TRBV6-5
TGTGCCAGCAGTTCCCCTCGACAGGCCAGCTCCTACGAGCAGTACTTC
CASSSPRQASSYEQYF
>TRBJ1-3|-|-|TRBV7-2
TGTGCCAGCAGCTTAGCAGGTTTGGGGGCGACGGGAAACACCATATATTTT
CASSLAGLGATGNTIYF
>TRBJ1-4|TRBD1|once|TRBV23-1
TGCGCCAGCAGTCGGGGACAGCTTAATGAAAAACTGTTTTTT
CASSRGQLNEKLFF
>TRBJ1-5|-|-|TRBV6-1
TGTGCCAGCAGTGAAAGTCAATACGGTCAGCACAATCAGCCCCAGCATTTT
CASSESQYGQHNQPQHF
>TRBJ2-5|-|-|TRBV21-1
TGTGCCAGCAGCAAAGGTCCGGTCGCGGGAAAAGAGACCCAGTACTTC
CASSKGPVAGKETQYF
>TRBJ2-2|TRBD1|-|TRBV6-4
TGTGCCAGCAGCCCGCTCCAGACAGGGGCGGGCGGGGAGCTGTTTTTT
CASSPLQTGAGGELFF
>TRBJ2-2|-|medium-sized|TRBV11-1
TGTGCCAGCAGCTTTACTAGCCAGGTCACCGGGGAGCTGTTTTTT
CASSFTSQVTGELFF